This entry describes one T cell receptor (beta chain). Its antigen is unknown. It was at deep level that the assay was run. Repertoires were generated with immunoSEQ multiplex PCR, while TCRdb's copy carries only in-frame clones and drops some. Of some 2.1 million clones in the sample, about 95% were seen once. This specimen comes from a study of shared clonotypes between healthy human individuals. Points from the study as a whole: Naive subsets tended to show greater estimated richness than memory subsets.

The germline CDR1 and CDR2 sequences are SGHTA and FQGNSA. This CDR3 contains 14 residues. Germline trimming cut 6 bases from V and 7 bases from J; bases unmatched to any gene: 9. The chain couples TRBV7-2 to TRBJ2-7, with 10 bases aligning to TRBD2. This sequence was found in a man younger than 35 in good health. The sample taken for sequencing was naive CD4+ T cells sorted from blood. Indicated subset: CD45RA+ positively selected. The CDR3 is CASRAGTSAREQYF. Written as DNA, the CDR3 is TGTGCCAGCAGGGCCGGGACTAGCGCTCGGGAGCAGTACTTC.